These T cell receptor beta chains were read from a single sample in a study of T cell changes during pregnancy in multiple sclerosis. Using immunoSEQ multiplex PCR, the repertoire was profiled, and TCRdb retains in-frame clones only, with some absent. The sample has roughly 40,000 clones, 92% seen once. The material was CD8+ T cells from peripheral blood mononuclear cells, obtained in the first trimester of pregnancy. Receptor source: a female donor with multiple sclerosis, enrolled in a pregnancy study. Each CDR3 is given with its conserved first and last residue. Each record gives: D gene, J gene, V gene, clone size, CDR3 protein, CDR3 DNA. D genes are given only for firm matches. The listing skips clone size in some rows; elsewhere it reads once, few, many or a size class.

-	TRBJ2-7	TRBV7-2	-	CASSVSRTYEQYF	TGTGCCAGCAGCGTTTCCAGGACCTACGAGCAGTACTTC
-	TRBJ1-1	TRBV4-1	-	CASSQEEGNTEAFF	TGCGCCAGCAGCCAAGAGGAGGGGAACACTGAAGCTTTCTTT
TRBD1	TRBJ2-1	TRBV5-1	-	CASRLNFWDSTYNEQFF	TGCGCCAGCCGCCTAAACTTCTGGGACAGCACCTACAATGAGCAGTTCTTC
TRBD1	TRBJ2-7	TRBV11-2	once	CASSPRRGQNLYEQYF	TGTGCCAGCAGCCCCCGCAGGGGACAGAACCTCTACGAGCAGTACTTC
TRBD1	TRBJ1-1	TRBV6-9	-	CASFRTGRTEAFF	TGTGCCAGCTTCCGGACAGGTCGAACTGAAGCTTTCTTT
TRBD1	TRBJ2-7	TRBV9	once	CASSVGTGDEQYF	TGTGCCAGCAGCGTTGGGACAGGGGATGAGCAGTACTTC
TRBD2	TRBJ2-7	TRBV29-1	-	CSVEDWEGGYEQYF	TGCAGCGTTGAAGATTGGGAGGGCGGCTACGAGCAGTACTTC
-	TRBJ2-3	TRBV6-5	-	CASSTRDISTDTQYF	TGTGCCAGCAGTACTCGGGACATTTCCACAGATACGCAGTATTTT
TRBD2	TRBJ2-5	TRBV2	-	CASSEALRASGVRETQYF	TGTGCCAGCAGTGAAGCGCTTAGGGCTAGCGGGGTCCGGGAGACCCAGTACTTC
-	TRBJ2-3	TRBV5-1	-	CASSLTISEGAADTQYF	TGCGCCAGCAGCTTGACTATTAGCGAGGGAGCGGCAGATACGCAGTATTTT
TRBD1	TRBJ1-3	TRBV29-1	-	CSVDQGAGFSGNTIYF	TGCAGCGTTGATCAGGGGGCCGGATTCTCTGGAAACACCATATATTTT
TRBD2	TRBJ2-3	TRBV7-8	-	CASSRVLAGGTDTQYF	TGTGCCAGCAGCCGAGTTCTAGCGGGCGGCACAGATACGCAGTATTTT
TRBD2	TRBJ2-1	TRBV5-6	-	CASSLDGTIYNEQFF	TGTGCCAGCAGCTTGGATGGGACTATATACAATGAGCAGTTCTTC
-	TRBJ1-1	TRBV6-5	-	CASSYSFAQEEAFF	TGTGCCAGCAGTTACTCCTTTGCGCAGGAAGAAGCTTTCTTT
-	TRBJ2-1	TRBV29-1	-	CSVGGDNEQFF	TGCAGCGTTGGAGGAGACAATGAGCAGTTCTTC
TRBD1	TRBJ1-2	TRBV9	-	CASSPPTGSKTGYTF	TGTGCCAGCAGCCCCCCGACAGGGTCGAAAACTGGCTACACCTTC
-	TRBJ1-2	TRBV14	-	CASSQETVRGYTF	TGTGCCAGCAGCCAAGAAACAGTGAGAGGCTACACCTTC
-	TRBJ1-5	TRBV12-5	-	CASGAPAWGDSNQPQHF	TGTGCTAGTGGTGCGCCTGCTTGGGGGGATAGCAATCAGCCCCAGCATTTT
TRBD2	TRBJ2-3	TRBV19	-	CASSSGLALSTDTQYF	TGTGCCAGTAGTTCGGGACTAGCCCTATCCACAGATACGCAGTATTTT
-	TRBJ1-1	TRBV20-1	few	CSAIDREAFF	TGCAGTGCTATAGACAGGGAAGCTTTCTTT
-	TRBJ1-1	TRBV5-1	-	CASSLGEGDTEAFF	TGCGCCAGCAGCTTGGGGGAGGGGGACACTGAAGCTTTCTTT
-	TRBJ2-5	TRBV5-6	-	CASSFGGVQETQYF	TGTGCCAGCAGCTTTGGAGGGGTCCAAGAGACCCAGTACTTC
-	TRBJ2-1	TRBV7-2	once	CASSSPEVREQFF	TGTGCCAGCAGCTCGCCTGAGGTGAGGGAGCAGTTCTTC
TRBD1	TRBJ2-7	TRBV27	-	CASSTQGATYEQYF	TGTGCCAGCAGCACACAGGGGGCTACGTACGAGCAGTACTTC
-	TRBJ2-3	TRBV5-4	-	CASSFGGRGLTDTQYF	TGTGCCAGCAGCTTCGGGGGGCGGGGGCTAACAGATACGCAGTATTTT
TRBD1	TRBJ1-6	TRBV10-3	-	CAISRDSYSPLHF	TGTGCCATCAGCCGGGACAGTTATTCACCCCTCCACTTT
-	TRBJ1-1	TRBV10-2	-	CASSESRTEAFF	TGCGCCAGCAGTGAGTCGAGGACTGAAGCTTTCTTT
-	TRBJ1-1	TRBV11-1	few	CASSLAATNTEAFF	TGTGCCAGCAGCTTAGCGGCAACGAACACTGAAGCTTTCTTT
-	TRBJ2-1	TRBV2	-	CASSGDSNNEQFF	TGTGCCAGCAGTGGTGACTCCAACAATGAGCAGTTCTTC
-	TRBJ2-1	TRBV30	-	CAWRGGGAAYNEQFF	TGTGCCTGGAGAGGAGGGGGGGCCGCCTACAATGAGCAGTTCTTC
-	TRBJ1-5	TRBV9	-	CASSPGHLGQPQHF	TGTGCCAGCAGCCCAGGACACCTGGGGCAGCCCCAGCATTTT
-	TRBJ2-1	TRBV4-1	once	CASSQPDGFPYNEQFF	TGCGCCAGCAGCCAGCCCGACGGGTTTCCCTACAATGAGCAGTTCTTC
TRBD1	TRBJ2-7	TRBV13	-	CASSIDGQGNEQYF	TGTGCCAGCAGCATTGATGGACAGGGGAACGAGCAGTACTTC
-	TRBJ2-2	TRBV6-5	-	CASSYTTDGTGELFF	TGTGCCAGCAGTTACACGACAGACGGGACCGGGGAGCTGTTTTTT
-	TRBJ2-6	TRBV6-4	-	CASSEDGGMLDSGANVLTF	TGTGCCAGCAGTGAAGATGGGGGGATGTTGGACTCTGGGGCCAACGTCCTGACTTTC
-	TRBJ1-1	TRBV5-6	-	CASSWEAGGSTEAFF	TGTGCCAGCAGCTGGGAGGCGGGGGGGAGCACTGAAGCTTTCTTT
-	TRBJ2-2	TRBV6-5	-	CASSPGTNTGELFF	TGTGCCAGCAGCCCCGGGACAAACACCGGGGAGCTGTTTTTT
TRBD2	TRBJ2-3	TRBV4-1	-	CASSQYSGGVPDTQYF	TGCGCCAGCAGCCAATATAGCGGGGGGGTCCCAGATACGCAGTATTTT
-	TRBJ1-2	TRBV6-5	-	CASRTTGLNGYTF	TGTGCCAGCAGAACTACAGGGTTGAACGGCTACACCTTC
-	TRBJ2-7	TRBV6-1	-	CASSEWGQWSNYEQYF	TGTGCCAGCAGTGAATGGGGGCAGTGGTCCAACTACGAGCAGTACTTC
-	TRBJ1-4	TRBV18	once	CASSTDSPEKLFF	TGTGCCAGCTCAACGGACAGTCCCGAAAAACTGTTTTTT
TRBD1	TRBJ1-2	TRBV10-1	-	CASSEQTGVSYGYTF	TGCGCCAGCAGTGAGCAGACAGGGGTTAGCTATGGCTACACCTTC
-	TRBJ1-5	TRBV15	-	CATSREGSQPQHF	TGTGCCACCAGCAGAGAGGGGAGTCAGCCCCAGCATTTT
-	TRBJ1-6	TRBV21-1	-	CASISRVLRYNSPLHF	TGTGCCAGCATAAGCAGGGTCCTCCGCTATAATTCACCCCTCCACTTT
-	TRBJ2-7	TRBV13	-	CATTIWRDEQYF	TGTGCCACCACTATCTGGCGGGACGAGCAGTACTTC
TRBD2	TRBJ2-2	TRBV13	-	CASSPVREGYTGELFF	TGTGCCAGCAGCCCGGTCCGGGAGGGTTACACCGGGGAGCTGTTTTTT
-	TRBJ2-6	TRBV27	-	CASSLQPGLGANVLTF	TGTGCCAGCAGTTTACAGCCAGGGCTTGGGGCCAACGTCCTGACTTTC
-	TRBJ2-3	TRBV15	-	CATSFTGGLDTQYF	TGTGCCACCAGTTTTACTGGAGGATTAGATACGCAGTATTTT
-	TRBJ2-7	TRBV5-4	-	CASSFSSDSSYEQYF	TGTGCCAGCAGCTTTTCTAGCGATTCCTCCTACGAGCAGTACTTC
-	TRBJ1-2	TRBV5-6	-	CASSVGSGGGYTF	TGTGCCAGCAGCGTGGGCTCTGGAGGTGGCTACACCTTC
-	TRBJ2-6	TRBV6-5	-	CASSYDRFSGANVLTF	TGTGCCAGCAGTTATGACAGATTCTCTGGGGCCAACGTCCTGACTTTC
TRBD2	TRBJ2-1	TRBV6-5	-	CASSPLAGENEQFF	TGTGCCAGCAGCCCACTAGCGGGAGAAAATGAGCAGTTCTTC
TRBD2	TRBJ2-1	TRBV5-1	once	CASSLRGGTYNEQFF	TGCGCCAGCAGCTTGCGCGGGGGGACCTACAATGAGCAGTTCTTC